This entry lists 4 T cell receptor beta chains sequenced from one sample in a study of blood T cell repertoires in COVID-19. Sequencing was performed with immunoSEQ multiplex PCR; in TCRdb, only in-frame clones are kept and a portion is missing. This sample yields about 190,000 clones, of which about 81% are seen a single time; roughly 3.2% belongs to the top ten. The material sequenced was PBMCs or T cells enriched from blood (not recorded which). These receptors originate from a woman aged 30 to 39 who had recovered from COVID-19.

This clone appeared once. In nucleotides, the CDR3 is TGTGCCAGTAGTATCCCTAGCGGGAGCTACAATGAGCAGTTCTTC. As protein: CASSIPSGSYNEQFF. The chain carries TRBV19 and TRBJ2-1; 10 nucleotides align to TRBD2. Germline CDR1 and CDR2: LNHDA and SQIVND (reference sequence). The length of the CDR3 is 15 residues. V lost 3 bases, J lost 3 bases, and 2 bases stayed unmatched.

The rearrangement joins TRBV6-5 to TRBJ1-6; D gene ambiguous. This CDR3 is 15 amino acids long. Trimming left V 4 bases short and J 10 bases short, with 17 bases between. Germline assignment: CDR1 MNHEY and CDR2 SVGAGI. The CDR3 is CASSSSPISGSPLHF. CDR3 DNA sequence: TGTGCCAGCAGTTCCTCCCCAATTAGCGGATCACCCCTCCACTTT.

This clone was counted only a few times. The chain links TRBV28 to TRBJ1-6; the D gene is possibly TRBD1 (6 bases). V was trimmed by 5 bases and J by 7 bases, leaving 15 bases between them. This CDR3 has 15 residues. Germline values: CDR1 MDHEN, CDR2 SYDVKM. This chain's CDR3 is CASSPLQGWNSPLHF. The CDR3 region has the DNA TGTGCCAGCAGTCCACTACAGGGCTGGAATTCACCCCTCCACTTT.

The chain's CDR3 is CASSGRDTSGRNTIYF. CDR3 in DNA: TGTGCCAGCAGCGGAAGGGACACCTCGGGGCGGAACACCATATATTTT. The gene calls are TRBV7-8 and TRBJ1-3, with TRBD1 as a possible D gene (6 bases). Germline CDR1 SGHVS, CDR2 FQNEAQ. Trimming shortened V by 5 bases and J by 7 bases, and 21 bases separated the two germline ends. This CDR3 has 16 amino acids.